This is a list of T cell receptor beta chains from one sample in a study of blood T cells in healthy people across ages. TCRdb called the 5' RACE reads again in MiXCR, with one record for every CDR3 protein. The data contain 600,000 to 900,000 distinct CDR3 sequences, 25% to 30% of them singletons. The same specimen was also included in a second study, on T cells of mothers and their children.

Sequencing was performed on blood. All receptors derive from a boy aged 5-17 years in good health. The CDR3 runs from the conserved cysteine through the conserved F or W. The D gene is left open where the match is weak. The size field is filled for only some rows; it gives once, few, many or a size class.

TRBJ2-7 TRBD2 . TRBV11-2 CASSPRGGTKPYEQYF TGTGCCAGCAGTCCTCGCGGGGGGACTAAGCCCTACGAGCAGTACTTC
TRBJ1-3 . . TRBV9 CASSVGSTATSGNTIYF TGTGCCAGCAGCGTAGGTTCGACAGCTACCTCTGGAAACACCATATATTTT
TRBJ2-2 TRBD1 . TRBV2 CASITGDNTGELFF TGTGCCAGCATAACAGGGGATAACACCGGGGAGCTGTTTTTT
TRBJ1-5 . . TRBV5-5 CASSGSGTLLGQPQHF TGTGCCAGCAGCGGATCCGGGACCCTCCTGGGACAGCCCCAGCATTTT
TRBJ1-2 . few TRBV4-1 CASSHHSILGEGYGYTF TGCGCCAGCAGCCACCATAGTATTTTGGGCGAGGGGTATGGCTACACCTTC
TRBJ2-7 TRBD1 . TRBV12-3/TRBV12-4 CASTPRDRGYEQYF TGTGCCAGCACTCCCCGGGACAGGGGCTACGAGCAGTACTTC
TRBJ2-7 TRBD1 . TRBV20-1 CSAQTGGEYEQYF TGCAGTGCCCAGACAGGGGGCGAGTACGAGCAGTACTTC
TRBJ2-7 . . TRBV12-3/TRBV12-4 CASKLDYFYEQYF TGTGCCAGCAAGCTCGACTATTTCTACGAGCAGTACTTC
TRBJ2-1 TRBD1 . TRBV15 CATSREGTGYNEQFF TGTGCCACCAGCAGAGAGGGGACAGGGTACAATGAGCAGTTCTTC
TRBJ1-5 TRBD1 . TRBV2 CASSPRTGVVGQPQHF TGTGCCAGCAGTCCCAGGACAGGGGTGGTAGGACAGCCCCAGCATTTT
TRBJ2-3 . . TRBV27 CASSGDFGLDTQYF TGTGCCAGCAGCGGCGACTTCGGCCTGGATACGCAGTATTTT
TRBJ1-3 . once TRBV20-1 CSAESGNTIYF TGCAGTGCCGAGTCGGGAAACACCATATATTTT
TRBJ2-7 TRBD1 few TRBV29-1 CSARQGNSYEQYF TGCAGCGCCCGACAGGGCAACTCCTACGAGCAGTACTTC
TRBJ1-2 . . TRBV12-3/TRBV12-4 CASSWSGFNYGYTF TGTGCCAGCAGTTGGTCAGGATTTAACTATGGCTACACCTTC
TRBJ1-1 TRBD1 few TRBV13 CASSGQGGAEAFF TGTGCCAGCAGCGGACAGGGAGGCGCTGAAGCTTTCTTT
TRBJ2-5 TRBD2 few TRBV5-1 CASSSSATSGETQYF TGCGCCAGCAGCTCTTCAGCGACTAGCGGTGAGACCCAGTACTTC
TRBJ2-7 TRBD2 few TRBV27 CASRSSAGGHEQYF TGTGCCAGCAGGTCCTCGGCGGGGGGTCACGAGCAGTACTTC
TRBJ1-5 TRBD1 . TRBV7-9 CASSAGTGNQPQHF TGTGCCAGCAGCGCCGGGACAGGAAATCAGCCCCAGCATTTT
TRBJ2-2 . . TRBV11-2 CASSRIQGGDTGELFF TGTGCCAGCAGTAGAATACAGGGAGGGGACACCGGGGAGCTGTTTTTT
TRBJ1-6 . few TRBV11-2 CASNIGSGNNSPLHF TGTGCCAGCAACATAGGATCGGGGAACAATTCACCCCTCCACTTT
TRBJ2-7 . . TRBV27 CASSLGTGHNEQYF TGTGCCAGCAGTTTAGGAACAGGGCACAACGAGCAGTACTTC
TRBJ2-1 TRBD2 . TRBV20-1 CSARRLAGDNEQFF TGCAGTGCTAGAAGGCTAGCGGGAGACAATGAGCAGTTCTTC
TRBJ1-2 . few TRBV20-1 CSAGVGPSYGYTF TGCAGTGCGGGGGTGGGGCCCTCCTATGGCTACACCTTC
TRBJ2-7 TRBD2 . TRBV6-1 CAGSPGTSGGLSYEQYF TGTGCCGGCAGTCCCGGGACTAGCGGGGGACTCTCCTACGAGCAGTACTTC
TRBJ1-5 . . TRBV7-8 CASSYYEGQPQHF TGTGCCAGCAGCTATTACGAGGGTCAGCCCCAGCATTTT
TRBJ2-1 . few TRBV3-1 CASGREGYYNEQFF TGTGCCAGCGGGCGTGAGGGGTACTACAATGAGCAGTTCTTC
TRBJ1-1 . few TRBV5-1 CASSLGQRGGAFF TGCGCCAGCAGCTTGGGACAGAGGGGGGGAGCTTTCTTT
TRBJ1-2 TRBD1 few TRBV12-3/TRBV12-4 CASRGQGNNYGYTF TGTGCCAGCAGGGGACAGGGAAATAACTATGGCTACACCTTC
TRBJ2-5 . . TRBV7-9 CASSAFPGLPSETQYF TGTGCCAGCAGCGCCTTTCCGGGACTCCCGTCGGAGACCCAGTACTTC
TRBJ1-6 . few TRBV4-1 CASSQVGRGVNNSPLHF TGCGCCAGCAGCCAAGTAGGTCGTGGGGTCAATAATTCACCCCTCCACTTT
TRBJ1-5 . . TRBV4-3 CASSQGSPIYREPYSNQPQHF TGCGCCAGCAGCCAAGGGTCCCCCATATATCGGGAACCTTATAGCAATCAGCCCCAGCATTTT
TRBJ1-6 . . TRBV5-1 CASHESSYNSPLHF TGCGCCAGCCACGAGAGCTCCTATAATTCACCCCTCCACTTT
TRBJ1-2 TRBD1 few TRBV28 CASRDPYRGAYNYGYTF TGTGCCAGCAGGGACCCATACAGGGGAGCGTATAACTATGGCTACACCTTC
TRBJ2-5 TRBD2 few TRBV12-5 CASAQSGTSGQETQYF TGTGCTAGTGCCCAATCCGGGACTAGCGGCCAAGAGACCCAGTACTTC
TRBJ2-3 . many TRBV29-1 CSVEGSPGAGTDTQYF TGCAGCGTTGAAGGGTCTCCAGGGGCAGGTACAGATACGCAGTATTTT
TRBJ2-2 TRBD1 few TRBV5-4 CASGDRGIGRSGELFF TGTGCCAGCGGGGACAGAGGGATTGGAAGGTCCGGGGAGCTGTTTTTT
TRBJ1-1 . few TRBV20-1 CSVYRVAEAFF TGCAGTGTATACAGGGTTGCTGAAGCTTTCTTT
TRBJ2-5 TRBD2 . TRBV28 CASSFPFRSGIWEETQYF TGTGCCAGCAGTTTCCCCTTCCGTAGCGGGATTTGGGAGGAGACCCAGTACTTC
TRBJ1-2 . few TRBV7-8 CASSLAATGINYGYTF TGTGCCAGCAGCTTAGCGGCAACTGGAATTAACTATGGCTACACCTTC
TRBJ1-3 . . TRBV27 CASSSTVGDTIYF TGTGCCAGCAGTTCCACAGTGGGGGACACCATATATTTT
TRBJ2-1 . . TRBV11-3 CASSLTGADEQFF TGTGCCAGCAGCCTGACTGGGGCTGATGAGCAGTTCTTC
TRBJ2-7 . . TRBV5-1 CASSLDFHEQYF TGCGCCAGCAGCTTGGATTTCCACGAGCAGTACTTC
TRBJ2-2 . . TRBV20-1 CSALPHLAGELFF TGCAGTGCCTTGCCTCATTTGGCAGGGGAGCTGTTTTTT
TRBJ2-3 . . TRBV5-5 CASSSLLVTDTQYF TGTGCCAGCAGCTCCCTTTTGGTCACAGATACGCAGTATTTT
TRBJ2-7 TRBD1 . TRBV5-5 CASSSTGQGTYEQYF TGTGCCAGCAGCTCGACGGGACAGGGTACCTACGAGCAGTACTTC
TRBJ2-5 TRBD1 few TRBV29-1 CSVARGNSETQYF TGCAGCGTTGCCAGGGGGAATTCAGAGACCCAGTACTTC
TRBJ2-7 TRBD2 few TRBV28 CASSLVTSGAYNERFF TGTGCCAGCAGTTTAGTTACTAGCGGGGCTTACAATGAGCGGTTCTTC
TRBJ1-5 TRBD1 . TRBV27 CASSIQTGHQPQHF TGTGCCAGCAGTATCCAGACAGGGCATCAGCCCCAGCATTTT
TRBJ2-7 . few TRBV3-1 CASSQPRGHEQYF TGTGCCAGCAGCCAACCCAGGGGCCACGAGCAGTACTTC
TRBJ1-1 . few TRBV20-1 CSARDPKGPSPNTEAFF TGCAGTGCTAGAGATCCTAAGGGGCCCTCCCCGAACACTGAAGCTTTCTTT
TRBJ1-6 . few TRBV18 CASSPRTVGGASPNSPLHF TGTGCCAGCTCACCACGGACTGTTGGTGGTGCATCGCCGAATTCACCCCTCCACTTT
TRBJ2-4 . . TRBV6-4 CASSAKTVAKNIQYF TGTGCCAGCAGTGCCAAGACAGTAGCCAAAAACATTCAGTACTTC
TRBJ2-5 TRBD2 . TRBV20-1 CSARAAGGLETQYF TGCAGTGCTAGAGCGGCGGGGGGGCTTGAGACCCAGTACTTC
TRBJ1-2 . . TRBV2 CASSEADRVEGYTF TGTGCCAGCAGTGAAGCGGATAGGGTGGAGGGCTACACCTTC
TRBJ1-2 TRBD1 few TRBV4-2 CASSQGTGFYGYTF TGTGCCAGCAGCCAAGGGACAGGGTTCTATGGCTACACCTTC